The 19 T cell receptor beta chains given below trace back to one sample, sequenced in a study of blood T cell repertoires in COVID-19. Repertoires were generated with immunoSEQ multiplex PCR, while TCRdb's copy carries only in-frame clones and drops some. This sample yields roughly 120,000 clones, of which over 80% are seen a single time; about 2.1% belongs to the top ten. The sequenced sample consisted of peripheral blood. The source of these receptors is a man aged 25-45 years with acute or convalescent COVID-19.

The rearrangement joins TRBV5-1 to TRBJ2-1; a weak D match, TRBD1 (6 bases). CDR1 is SGHRS, CDR2 YFSETQ, per germline. This CDR3 has 15 amino acids. V was shortened by 0 bases and J by 2 bases, with 9 bases between the two germline ends. The CDR3 DNA reads TGCGCCAGCAGCTTGGACGCAGGGGCCTACAATGAGCAGTTCTTC. Translated: CASSLDAGAYNEQFF.

The chain links TRBV24-1 to TRBJ2-1, with 15 bases identical to TRBD2. V lost 2 bases and J lost 2; bases outside the gene matches: 6. CDR1 is KGHDR, CDR2 SFDVKD, per germline. The CDR3 covers 19 residues. CDR3 sequence: CATSDSGLAGGPPYNEQFF. CDR3 coding DNA: TGTGCCACCAGTGATTCTGGACTAGCGGGGGGGCCCCCCTACAATGAGCAGTTCTTC.

This chain connects TRBV5-1 to TRBJ2-1; the match to TRBD1 covers 7 bases. Germline loops: CDR1 SGHRS, CDR2 YFSETQ. The V gene end was trimmed by 0 bases and the J gene end by 0 bases; junction bases not matched to a gene: 3. CDR3 length: 16 amino acids. CDR3 amino acids: CASSLATGASYNEQFF. CDR3 coding DNA: TGCGCCAGCAGCTTGGCTACAGGGGCCTCCTACAATGAGCAGTTCTTC.

This chain connects TRBV11-2 to TRBJ2-2; D is undetermined. The V end lost 5 bases, the J end lost 4 bases, and 14 bases lay between the germline ends. The CDR3 has 15 residues. CDR1 SGHAT and CDR2 FQNNGV come from the germline V gene. CDR3 coding DNA: TGTGCCAGCAGCAATGGGCTCCGTGGCACCGGGGAGCTGTTTTTT. It codes for CASSNGLRGTGELFF. Variable domain in full (rest from reference TRBV11-2 and TRBJ2-2): EAGVAQSPRYKIIEKRQSVAFWCNPISGHATLYWYQQILGQGPKLLIQFQNNGVVDDSQLPKDRFSAERLKGVDSTLKIQPAKLEDSAVYLCASSNGLRGTGELFFGEGSRLTVL.

The gene calls are TRBV7-9 and TRBJ2-3; D may be TRBD2 (5 bases). Per germline, CDR1 SEHNR and CDR2 FQNEAQ (reference sequence). The V end was cut by 3 bases, the J end by 1 base, with 11 bases between. CDR3 length: 15 amino acids. The CDR3 region has the DNA TGTGCCAGCAGCTTGGGCGGCGGGCGCACAGATACGCAGTATTTT. It codes for CASSLGGGRTDTQYF.

V usage is TRBV18 and J usage is TRBJ2-7; the D gene is possibly TRBD1 (6 bases). V was trimmed by 3 bases and J by 3 bases, leaving 9 bases between them. This CDR3 is 13 amino acids long. The germline V gene encodes CDR1 KGHSH and CDR2 LQKENI. CDR3 nucleotide sequence: TGTGCCAGCTCACCCCGACAGGACTACGAGCAGTACGTC. Translating gives CASSPRQDYEQYV.

CDR3 in DNA: TGTGCCAGCAGTGAGATTAATGAGCAGTTCTTC. Amino acids: CASSEINEQFF. The V and J genes are TRBV28 and TRBJ2-1; no reliable D call. In germline, CDR1 is MDHEN, CDR2 SYDVKM. V was cut by 5 bases and J by 7 bases, with 6 bases left in between. The CDR3 totals 11 residues.

The J gene is TRBJ2-2, the V gene TRBV7-9; D remains ambiguous. CDR3 length equals 14 residues. CDR1 is SEHNR and CDR2 is FQNEAQ in the germline V gene (reference sequence). The V gene lost 5 bases and the J gene lost 0 bases, with 7 bases spanning the gap. The CDR3 is CASSPQTNTGELFF. The CDR3 DNA sequence: TGTGCCAGCAGCCCGCAGACGAACACCGGGGAGCTGTTTTTT.

V is TRBV2 and J is TRBJ2-1; 9 bases are shared with TRBD2. V shed 4 bases, J shed 8 bases, and the junction held 9 bases outside the gene matches. Germline V gene sequence: CDR1 SNHLY, CDR2 FYNNEI. This CDR3 region has 15 residues. The CDR3 DNA reads TGTGCCAGCAGTGCCCCAGCGGGGGGACCTGATGAGCAGTTCTTC. Translating gives CASSAPAGGPDEQFF.

The chain employs TRBV6-4 and TRBJ2-7; 9 bases align to TRBD2. The CDR3 is made up of 14 amino acids. Germline loops: CDR1 MRHNA, CDR2 SNTAGT. J gave up 4 bases and V 2 bases, and 3 bases lay outside the gene matches. In DNA, the CDR3 is TGTGCCAGCAGTGACCCTAGCGGGATTTACGAGCAGTACGTC. Translating gives CASSDPSGIYEQYV.

The chain employs TRBV12-3 or TRBV12-4 and TRBJ1-1; 10 positions match TRBD1. The V segment lost 1 base and the J segment 8 bases; nucleotides outside the gene matches: 1. The CDR3 sequence is 13 residues long. CDR3 in DNA: TGTGCCAGCAGTTTAGGACAGGGGGCAGAAGCTTTCTTT. As protein: CASSLGQGAEAFF.

This clone was observed once. J is TRBJ1-1 and V is TRBV4-2; 9 bases are a match to TRBD1. This CDR3 is built from 17 residues. V dropped 3 bases and J dropped 5; count of bases not matched to a gene: 13. The germline V gene encodes CDR1 LGHNA and CDR2 YNFKEQ. For the CDR3, the DNA is TGTGCCAGCAGCCAGGACCCGCTAGGGACAGGGAGTACTGAAGCTTTCTTT. The encoded protein is CASSQDPLGTGSTEAFF.

The rearrangement uses TRBV6-6 and TRBJ1-6; TRBD1 matches 7 bases. From germline, CDR1 is MNHNY and CDR2 SVGAGI (reference sequence). The CDR3 is made up of 17 amino acids. V shed 5 bases and J 7 bases; nucleotides not matched to a gene: 14. CDR3 DNA sequence: TGTGCCAGCAGTCAGAGAAGGGACAGCTCACAAAATTCACCCCTCCACTTT. Translating it yields CASSQRRDSSQNSPLHF.

The chain carries TRBV11-2 and TRBJ2-1; a weak D match, TRBD2 (6 bases). This CDR3 region has 18 residues. CDR1 and CDR2 from the germline V gene are SGHAT and FQNNGV. Trimming took 5 bases from V and 0 from J, leaving 20 bases between them. The DNA for the CDR3 is TGTGCCAGCAGCCTTCCCAGATCGGGTAGCGGCTCCTACAATGAGCAGTTCTTC. It encodes CASSLPRSGSGSYNEQFF.

The rearrangement links TRBV5-8 to TRBJ2-1; D is possibly TRBD2 (6 bases). The germline V and J ends were trimmed by 1 base and 8 bases, with 13 bases remaining between them. Germline assignment: CDR1 SGHTS and CDR2 YDEGEE. The CDR3 runs to 14 residues. The CDR3, as DNA: TGTGCCAGCAGCTTGCATTCCCGGAGGGATGAGCAGTTCTTC. It translates to CASSLHSRRDEQFF.

The chain uses TRBV6-5 and TRBJ1-2; no clear D. Trimming removed 6 bases at V and 10 bases at J, with 18 bases between. The CDR3 covers 13 residues. Germline V gene lookup returns CDR1 MNHEY and CDR2 SVGAGI. The CDR3 coding sequence is TGTGCCAGCAGCGCGCCACAAGGAGGGCTCTACACCTTC. Its translation is CASSAPQGGLYTF.

This chain uses TRBV18 with TRBJ1-2; 8 bases match TRBD1. Germline CDR1 and CDR2: KGHSH and LQKENI. This CDR3 region has 16 residues. V shed 1 base and J 1 base; nucleotides not matched to a gene: 5. The CDR3 DNA follows: TGTGCCAGCTCACCACTTCAGGGGGCGTTTAACTATGGCTACACCTTC. Its translation: CASSPLQGAFNYGYTF.

In its sample, this clone was seen once. CDR3 loop: CASSVGGDSYEQYF. As DNA, the CDR3 is TGTGCCAGCAGCGTTGGAGGGGACAGTTACGAGCAGTACTTC. The V gene is TRBV9, the J gene TRBJ2-7; TRBD1 is a possible D gene (7 bases). V gave up 2 bases and J gave up 4 bases, with 13 bases separating them. The CDR3 spans 14 residues. Germline V CDR1 and CDR2: SGDLS, YYNGEE.

J is TRBJ2-2 and V is TRBV5-1; D is possibly TRBD2 (6 bases). The CDR3 totals 13 residues. The V end lost 6 bases, the J end lost 6 bases, and 12 bases lay between the germline ends. Per germline, CDR1 SGHRS and CDR2 YFSETQ. CDR3 sequence: CASTESGAGELFF. The CDR3 nucleotides read TGCGCCAGCACGGAGTCGGGGGCCGGGGAGCTGTTTTTT.